Sequencing of this TCR beta chain was carried out in a study of Ad26.COV2.S vaccination and SARS-CoV-2 variants. Comment on this clone: Its antigen is unknown.

Whole-study findings and limits: Spike-specific TCR breadth in vaccine recipients exceeded that seen in placebo recipients.

The assay was immunoSEQ multiplex PCR, and TCRdb's table has in-frame clones only and misses some. The repertoire holds about 350,000 clones, with approximately 84% as singletons. Trimming took 8 bases from V and 4 from J, leaving 11 bases between them. The CDR3 is 12 amino acids. The germline CDR1 and CDR2 sequences are LNHDA and SQIVND (reference sequence). As for treatment: roughly 20 received Ad26.COV2.S at low or high dose, single or two shots; about five received placebo; per-sample allocation not given. After the first vaccine or placebo injection, samples were drawn on day 63. Expression of Wuhan-strain SARS-CoV-2 spike came from the Ad26 vector that formed the vaccine.

The source of this sequence is a person between 18 and 65 years old who received the Ad26.COV2.S COVID-19 vaccine or a placebo. The J gene is TRBJ1-1, the V gene TRBV19; D is perhaps TRBD1 (6 bases). The starting material was peripheral blood, obtained in a trial of Ad26.COV2.S vaccine versus placebo. CDR3 in DNA: TGTGCCAGTTCTGAAGGGGGCACTGAAGCTTTCTTT. It is translated as CASSEGGTEAFF.